What follows is one T cell receptor beta chain and its context. What it binds is unknown. Building of the TCR beta libraries involved iRepertoire HTBI primers and Arm-PCR of CDR3 regions. MiXCR was run by TCRdb on the multiplex PCR reads, yielding one entry per CDR3 protein. Of over 450,000 distinct CDR3 sequences listed, around 13% are singletons. This CDR3 region has 22 residues. The data were taken from a study of regulatory T cells in long-lasting Graves disease. In the study overall: Antithyroid drugs had been taken by newly diagnosed Graves' patients for under 3 months.

Broader study findings: Newly diagnosed Graves' patients exceeded persistent ones in TCR diversity.

The time point here: newly diagnosed GD, antithyroid drugs for less than 3 months. Extracted PBMC RNA gave rise to the TCR library. As collected, the peripheral blood samples measured 7 to 9.5 milliliters each and went into EDTA tubes. This sample also appeared in a second study, on T cells in Graves' hyperthyroidism and ophthalmopathy. That work adds: First-round RT-PCR with HTBI primers amplified the TCR CDR3 region.

The material sequenced was peripheral blood mononuclear cells (PBMCs), taken at new diagnosis, from a patient treated with antithyroid drugs. This chain links TRBV3-2 with TRBJ2-1; the D segment call TRBD1 is taken from the table without a DNA check. TRBV3-2 is noted as a pseudogene. This receptor was obtained from a woman between 25 and 40 years old with Graves disease. This CDR3 is CASSQEGGGGIAPSPSSNEQFF. The CDR3 region has the DNA TGTGCCAGCAGCCAAGAAGGTGGGGGTGGAATTGCCCCCTCCCCTTCCAGCAATGAGCAGTTCTTC.